This T cell receptor (beta chain) is from a study of T cells in Graves' hyperthyroidism and ophthalmopathy. This clonotype was seen at least ten times. Template material for amplifying TCR beta CDR3 regions consisted of RNA transcripts. A first-round RT-PCR of the TCR CDR3 used the HTBI primer set. TCRdb reprocessed the multiplex PCR reads via MiXCR and lists one record per CDR3 protein. The sample yields about 840,000 distinct CDR3 sequences, more than 30% seen once. In germline, CDR1 is LNHDA, CDR2 SQIVND (reference sequence). The CDR3 length is 15 residues. The V and J ends lost 10 bases and 6 bases, in that order; junction bases with no gene match: 14.

This sequence joins TRBV19 and TRBJ1-5; 8 positions agree with TRBD1. Specimen: blood. The source is a man aged 18 to 29 with Graves' hyperthyroidism. The CDR3 region is CATSLGTGSSQPQHF. CDR3 DNA sequence: TGTGCCACATCGCTCGGGACAGGTTCCAGTCAGCCCCAGCATTTT.